The 25 T cell receptor beta chains reported below all come from one sample, sequenced in a study of shared clonotypes between healthy human individuals. Sequenced by immunoSEQ multiplex PCR; TCRdb stores in-frame clones only, minus some. This table has about 2.5 million clones, 80% to 95% appearing once. What was sequenced was naive CD4+ T cells from PBMCs. Subset in this sample: CD45RA+ positively selected. These receptors were obtained from a man in his late teens or twenties in good health. Some clones in this sample may be carry-over from other donors' samples.

The chain has TRBV5-5 and TRBJ2-7, with TRBD2 matching 8 bases. There are 17 residues in the CDR3. The germline V gene has CDR1 SGHKS and CDR2 YYEKEE (reference sequence). Losses at the gene ends were 1 base for V and 6 bases for J; bases not matched to a gene: 15. Here the CDR3 reads CASSLFPLGTSSGEQYF. The CDR3 region has the DNA TGTGCCAGCAGCTTGTTTCCCCTGGGGACTAGTTCAGGCGAGCAGTACTTC.

The chain has TRBV12-5 and TRBJ1-2; the D gene is possibly TRBD1 (6 bases). The germline V and J ends were trimmed by 1 base and 2 bases, with 11 bases remaining between them. CDR1 is LGHNT and CDR2 is FRNRAP in the germline V gene. The CDR3 loop spans 15 amino acids. The CDR3 sequence is CASGLERGTNYGYTF. The CDR3 region has the DNA TGTGCTAGTGGTTTGGAACGTGGGACAAACTATGGCTACACCTTC.

The chain couples TRBV7-3 to TRBJ2-2; D is undetermined. Trimming removed 1 base from V and 2 bases from J, with 11 bases in between. Germline CDR1 reads SGHTA; CDR2 reads FQGTGA. This CDR3 spans 16 amino acids. The CDR3 coding sequence is TGTGCCAGCAGCTTAATTGGTCAGGCTAACACCGGGGAGCTGTTTTTT. Its translation is CASSLIGQANTGELFF.

Comment on this clone: The same CDR3 can be traced to other DNA sequences in this sample. This chain uses TRBV5-1 with TRBJ2-3, with a weak D call TRBD1 (5 bases). The CDR3 covers 14 residues. The V gene's germline CDR1 is SGHRS and CDR2 YFSETQ. V lost 1 base, J lost 5 bases, and 11 bases lay in between. The CDR3 DNA reads TGCGCCAGCAGCTTGCAAGGGGCAGGAGATACGCAGTATTTT. Protein product: CASSLQGAGDTQYF.

The gene calls are TRBV4-3 and TRBJ2-3, with D perhaps being TRBD1 or TRBD2 (5 bases each). This CDR3 contains 14 residues. The germline V gene has CDR1 LGHNA and CDR2 YSLEER. Trimming cost V 3 bases and J 6 bases, with 13 bases left between them. CDR3 sequence reads: CASSQGDAGDTQYF. CDR3 bases: TGCGCCAGCAGCCAGGGGGACGCCGGCGATACGCAGTATTTT.

The rearrangement joins TRBV25-1 to TRBJ2-3, with 7 bases aligning to TRBD1. Trimming took 5 bases from V and 1 from J; bases not matched to a gene: 6. CDR1 and CDR2 (germline): MGHDK, SYGVNS. CDR3 size: 15 residues. In nucleotides, the CDR3 is TGTGCCAGCAGTCCCAGACAGGGCGGCACAGATACGCAGTATTTT. It codes for CASSPRQGGTDTQYF. Full variable domain (rest looked up from reference TRBV25-1 and TRBJ2-3): EADIYQTPRYLVIGTGKKITLECSQTMGHDKMYWYQQDPGMELHLIHYSYGVNSTEKGDLSSESTVSRIRTEHFPLTLESARPSHTSQYLCASSPRQGGTDTQYFGPGTRLTVL.

The CDR3 here is CASILTAYEAFF. CDR3 coding DNA: TGTGCCAGCATTCTAACAGCATATGAAGCTTTCTTT. The chain carries TRBV2 and TRBJ1-1; D ambiguous. The CDR3 runs to 12 residues. Germline CDR1 SNHLY, CDR2 FYNNEI. The germline V and J ends were trimmed by 7 bases and 7 bases, with 13 bases remaining between them.

This chain joins TRBV10-3 and TRBJ2-1, with TRBD2 matching 8 bases. CDR1 and CDR2 (germline): ENHRY, SYGVKD. Trimming cost V 8 bases and J 7 bases; bases outside gene matches: 10. The CDR3 has 14 residues. CDR3 bases: TGTGCCATCGGTGGGGTAGCGGGAAGGAATGAGCAGTTCTTC. Its translation is CAIGGVAGRNEQFF.

In its sample, this clone was seen once. The V and J genes are TRBV19 and TRBJ2-7, with 10 bases identical to TRBD1. Unmatched junction bases numbered 14, after V lost 6 bases and J lost 6 bases. The CDR3 covers 16 residues. CDR1 is LNHDA, CDR2 SQIVND, per germline (reference sequence). CDR3 DNA sequence: TGTGCCAGTAGCAGATCACCTTGGACAGGGGGTGGCGAGCAGTACTTC. It specifies CASSRSPWTGGGEQYF.

As regards this clone: This sample also contains other DNA sequences that code for the same CDR3. The chain is built from TRBV5-1 and TRBJ2-3; 9 nucleotides align to TRBD2. The CDR3 runs 17 residues. V shed 1 base and J 0 bases; nucleotides not matched to a gene: 6. Germline V gives CDR1 SGHRS, CDR2 YFSETQ. The CDR3 here is CASSLLSLAGSTDTQYF. In DNA, the CDR3 is TGCGCCAGCAGCTTGTTATCGCTAGCGGGGAGCACAGATACGCAGTATTTT.

This chain uses TRBV28 with TRBJ2-1; 7 bases line up with TRBD1. V lost 7 bases to trimming and J lost 7 bases; unmatched junction nucleotides: 16. CDR3 length: 16 amino acids. Germline V gives CDR1 MDHEN, CDR2 SYDVKM. This chain's CDR3 is CASTSSGTALSNEQFF. The CDR3 nucleotides are TGTGCCAGCACTTCCTCCGGGACAGCCCTATCGAATGAGCAGTTCTTC.

This chain links TRBV6-1 with TRBJ1-2; no firm D call. Germline CDR1 and CDR2: MNHNS and SASEGT. The CDR3 contains 14 residues. Deletions cut 2 bases from V and 2 bases from J, with 9 bases between. CDR3: CASSERGGNYGYTF. The CDR3 DNA reads TGTGCCAGCAGTGAACGTGGCGGGAACTATGGCTACACCTTC.

The genes are TRBV6-5 and TRBJ2-5; 10 bases map to TRBD2. The CDR3 runs to 15 residues. Germline CDR1 MNHEY, CDR2 SVGAGI. The trim removed 4 bases at V and 4 bases at J, leaving 6 bases unmatched. The CDR3 protein is CASSLSGRGVETQYF. CDR3 DNA sequence: TGTGCCAGCAGTTTAAGCGGGAGGGGGGTAGAGACCCAGTACTTC.

The sample holds one count of this clone. The V and J genes are TRBV6-5 and TRBJ2-7; D could derive from TRBD1 or TRBD2 (5 bases each). V lost 8 bases to trimming and J lost 4 bases, with 15 bases between them. The CDR3 is 13 amino acids. CDR1 and CDR2 from the germline V gene are MNHEY and SVGAGI. The CDR3 here is CASGGAEVYEQYF. In DNA, the CDR3 is TGTGCCAGCGGTGGGGCGGAGGTTTACGAGCAGTACTTC.

The V call is TRBV29-1, the J call TRBJ2-1; the match to TRBD2 covers 12 bases. V shed 3 bases and J 1 base; nucleotides not matched to a gene: 4. Germline V gene lookup returns CDR1 SQVTM and CDR2 ANQGSEA. The CDR3 length is 16 residues. The CDR3 region has the DNA TGCAGCGTTGATCCCCTAGCGGGAGGGTCCTACAATGAGCAGTTCTTC. Its translation: CSVDPLAGGSYNEQFF.

The chain couples TRBV28 to TRBJ1-2; D gene uncertain. This CDR3 spans 14 amino acids. Germline lookup yields CDR1 MDHEN and CDR2 SYDVKM. The V and J ends lost 1 base and 7 bases respectively, with 13 bases between them. The CDR3 nucleotides read TGTGCCAGCAGTTTATCGGCAGGTTCCTCTGGCTACACCTTC. It codes for CASSLSAGSSGYTF.

V and J are TRBV7-3 and TRBJ2-1; TRBD2 matches 9 bases. The CDR3 totals 15 residues. Trimming took 3 bases from V and 4 from J; bases not matched to a gene: 4. Germline CDR1 reads SGHTA; CDR2 reads FQGTGA. CDR3 in DNA: TGTGCCAGCAGCTTCAAGACTAGCGGTTACAATGAGCAGTTCTTC. This codes for CASSFKTSGYNEQFF.

V and J are TRBV6-1 and TRBJ2-7; D not resolved. V dropped 5 bases and J dropped 5 bases, with 10 bases sitting between them. The germline gives CDR1 MNHNS, CDR2 SASEGT. This CDR3 spans 12 amino acids. Here the CDR3 DNA reads TGTGCCAGCAGTTTGCTCCGGGACGAGCAGTACTTC. Translating gives CASSLLRDEQYF.

This clone was observed a handful of times. This chain uses TRBV7-7 with TRBJ1-4, with D possibly TRBD1 on 5 matching bases. CDR1 SSHAT and CDR2 FNYEAQ come from the germline V gene (reference sequence). The CDR3 spans 14 residues. V lost 5 bases and J lost 8, with 15 bases in between. CDR3 sequence (DNA): TGTGCCAGCAGCCCGAATAGGGACGGCGAAAAACTGTTTTTT. Protein product: CASSPNRDGEKLFF.

The chain uses TRBV5-6 and TRBJ1-2; D may be TRBD1 (5 bases). The CDR3 runs to 15 residues. Germline V gene sequence: CDR1 SGHDT, CDR2 YYEEEE. V was shortened by 4 bases and J by 4 bases, with 17 bases between the two germline ends. This CDR3 reads CASSQTHDSPYGYTF. The CDR3 nucleotides are TGTGCCAGCAGCCAAACCCACGACAGCCCCTATGGCTACACCTTC.

The chain joins TRBV4-3 to TRBJ1-1; D perhaps matches TRBD1 (6 bases). The germline V and J ends were trimmed by 4 bases and 3 bases, with 21 bases remaining between them. The CDR3 consists of 17 residues. CDR1 and CDR2 (germline): LGHNA, YSLEER. CDR3 DNA: TGCGCCAGCAGCCCCCGCTCCGGGGGGCGAGGGGACACTGAAGCTTTCTTT. Translated, it gives CASSPRSGGRGDTEAFF.

The V call is TRBV20-1, the J call TRBJ1-5, with unresolved D. V gave up 3 bases and J gave up 12 bases, with 12 bases separating them. This CDR3 contains 11 residues. CDR1 and CDR2 (germline): DFQATT, SNEGSKA (reference sequence). CDR3 residues: CSASPGKVQHF. In DNA, the CDR3 is TGCAGTGCTAGTCCCGGGAAGGTCCAGCATTTT.

For this clone: An end of the junction does not agree with germline; a read error may underlie this. Here the CDR3 reads CASSPVVAGYRNF. The DNA for the CDR3 is TGTGCCAGCAGCCCCGTGGTAGCGGGGTATAGAAACTTC. V is TRBV7-2 and J is TRBJ2-7, with 8 bases identical to TRBD2. The CDR3 is 13 amino acids. The germline V gene encodes CDR1 SGHTA and CDR2 FQGNSA.

The chain links TRBV9 to TRBJ1-1; TRBD1 is a possible D gene (6 bases). The V gene's germline CDR1 is SGDLS and CDR2 YYNGEE. The CDR3 has 14 residues. Trimming cost V 4 bases and J 0 bases, with 10 bases left between them. CDR3 amino acids: CASSPGVVNTEAFF. The CDR3 region has the DNA TGTGCCAGCAGCCCAGGGGTAGTGAACACTGAAGCTTTCTTT. Looking up the rest from reference TRBV9 and TRBJ1-1 gives the full variable domain: DSGVTQTPKHLITATGQRVTLRCSPRSGDLSVYWYQQSLDQGLQFLIQYYNGEERAKGNILERFSAQQFPDLHSELNLSSLELGDSALYFCASSPGVVNTEAFFGQGTRLTVV.

The chain employs TRBV21-1 and TRBJ2-2; the table's D call TRBD2 went unverified against the DNA. TRBV21-1 is designated a pseudogene. This CDR3 has 12 residues. The CDR3 protein is CASSCPTGELFF. In DNA, the CDR3 is TGTGCCAGCAGTTGTCCTACCGGGGAGCTGTTTTTT.